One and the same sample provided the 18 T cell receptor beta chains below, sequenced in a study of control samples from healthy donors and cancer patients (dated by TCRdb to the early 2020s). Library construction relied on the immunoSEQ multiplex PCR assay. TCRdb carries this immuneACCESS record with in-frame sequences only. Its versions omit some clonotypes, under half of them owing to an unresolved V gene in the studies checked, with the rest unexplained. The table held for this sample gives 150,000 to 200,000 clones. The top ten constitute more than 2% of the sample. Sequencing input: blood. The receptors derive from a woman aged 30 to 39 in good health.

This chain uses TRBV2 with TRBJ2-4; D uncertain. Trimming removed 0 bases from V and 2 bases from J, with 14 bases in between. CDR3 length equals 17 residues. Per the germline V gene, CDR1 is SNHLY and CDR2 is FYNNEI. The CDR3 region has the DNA TGTGCCAGCAGTGAAGCCTTGGAAGCAACACCCAAAAACATTCAGTACTTC. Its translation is CASSEALEATPKNIQYF.

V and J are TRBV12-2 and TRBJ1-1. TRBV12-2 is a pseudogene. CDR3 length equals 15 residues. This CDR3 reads CASRLAARQAPRAFF. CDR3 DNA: TGTGCAAGTCGCTTAGCGGCAAGGCAGGCCCCTAGGGCTTTCTTT.

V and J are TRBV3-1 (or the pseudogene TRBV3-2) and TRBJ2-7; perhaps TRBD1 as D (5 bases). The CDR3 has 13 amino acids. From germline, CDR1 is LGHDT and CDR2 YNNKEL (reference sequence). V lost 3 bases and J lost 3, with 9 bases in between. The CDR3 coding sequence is TGTGCCAGCAGCCACAGGGCAAGCTACGAGCAGTACTTC. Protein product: CASSHRASYEQYF.

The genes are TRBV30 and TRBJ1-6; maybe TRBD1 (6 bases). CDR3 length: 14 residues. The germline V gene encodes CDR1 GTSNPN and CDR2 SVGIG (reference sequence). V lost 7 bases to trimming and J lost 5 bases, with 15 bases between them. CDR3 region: CALNGQPNNSPLHF. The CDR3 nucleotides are TGTGCCTTAAACGGACAGCCCAATAATTCACCCCTCCACTTT.

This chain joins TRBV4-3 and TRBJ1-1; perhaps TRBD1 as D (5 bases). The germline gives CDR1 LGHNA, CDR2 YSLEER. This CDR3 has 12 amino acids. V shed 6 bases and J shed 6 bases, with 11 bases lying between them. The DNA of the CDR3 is TGCGCCAGCAGGGGGGTTACGGCTGAAGCTTTCTTT. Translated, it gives CASRGVTAEAFF.

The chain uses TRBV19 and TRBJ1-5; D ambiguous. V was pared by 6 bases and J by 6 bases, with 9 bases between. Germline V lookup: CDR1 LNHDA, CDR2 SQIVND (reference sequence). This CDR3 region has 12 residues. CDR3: CASRRVGQPQHF. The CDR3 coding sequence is TGTGCCAGTAGGAGGGTTGGTCAGCCCCAGCATTTT.

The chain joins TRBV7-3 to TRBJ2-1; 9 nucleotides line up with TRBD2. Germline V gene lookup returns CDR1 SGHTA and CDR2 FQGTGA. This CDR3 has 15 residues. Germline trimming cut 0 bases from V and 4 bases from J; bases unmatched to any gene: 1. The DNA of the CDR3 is TGTGCCAGCAGCTTAACTAGCGGGGGATACAATGAGCAGTTCTTC. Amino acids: CASSLTSGGYNEQFF.

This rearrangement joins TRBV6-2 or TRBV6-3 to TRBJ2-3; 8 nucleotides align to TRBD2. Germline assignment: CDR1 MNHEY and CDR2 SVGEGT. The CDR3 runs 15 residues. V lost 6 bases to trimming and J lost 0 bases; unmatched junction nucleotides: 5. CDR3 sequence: CASSDQRGSTDTQYF. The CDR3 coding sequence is TGTGCCAGCAGCGACCAGCGGGGGAGCACAGATACGCAGTATTTT.

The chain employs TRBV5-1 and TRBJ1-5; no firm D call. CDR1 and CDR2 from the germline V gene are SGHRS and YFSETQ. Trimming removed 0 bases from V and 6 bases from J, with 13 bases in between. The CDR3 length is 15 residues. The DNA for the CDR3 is TGCGCCAGCAGCTTGGGAATGGGAGAGGCTCAGCCCCAGCATTTT. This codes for CASSLGMGEAQPQHF.

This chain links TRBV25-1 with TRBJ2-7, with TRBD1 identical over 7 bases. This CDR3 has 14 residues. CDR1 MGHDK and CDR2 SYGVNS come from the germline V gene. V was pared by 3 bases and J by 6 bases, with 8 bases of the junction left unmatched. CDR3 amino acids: CASSDRYRGPEQYF. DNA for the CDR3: TGTGCCAGCAGTGATCGTTACAGGGGCCCCGAGCAGTACTTC.

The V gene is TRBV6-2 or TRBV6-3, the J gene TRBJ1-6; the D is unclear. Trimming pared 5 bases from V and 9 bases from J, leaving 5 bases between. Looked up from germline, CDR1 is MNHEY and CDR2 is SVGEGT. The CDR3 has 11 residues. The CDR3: CASSTGSPLHF. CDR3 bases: TGTGCCAGCAGTACGGGTTCACCCCTCCACTTT.

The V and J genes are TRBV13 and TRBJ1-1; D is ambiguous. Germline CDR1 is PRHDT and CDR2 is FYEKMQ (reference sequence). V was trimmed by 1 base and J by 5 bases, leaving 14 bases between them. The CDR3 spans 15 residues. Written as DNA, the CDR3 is TGTGCCAGCAGCTTAGATGGGGAAGTGGAGACTGAAGCTTTCTTT. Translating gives CASSLDGEVETEAFF.

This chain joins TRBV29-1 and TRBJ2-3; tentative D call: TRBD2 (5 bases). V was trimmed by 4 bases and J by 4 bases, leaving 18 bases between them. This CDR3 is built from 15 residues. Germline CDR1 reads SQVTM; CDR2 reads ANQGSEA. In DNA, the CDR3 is TGCAGCGTTGTAACTAGGCAATTTGGCGCAGATACGCAGTATTTT. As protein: CSVVTRQFGADTQYF.

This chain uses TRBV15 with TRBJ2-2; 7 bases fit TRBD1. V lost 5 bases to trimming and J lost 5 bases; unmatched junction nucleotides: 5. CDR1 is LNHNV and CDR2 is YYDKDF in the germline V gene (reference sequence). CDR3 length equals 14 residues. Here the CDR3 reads CATSGETGTGELFF. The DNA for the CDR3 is TGTGCCACCAGCGGGGAGACAGGGACCGGGGAGCTGTTTTTT.

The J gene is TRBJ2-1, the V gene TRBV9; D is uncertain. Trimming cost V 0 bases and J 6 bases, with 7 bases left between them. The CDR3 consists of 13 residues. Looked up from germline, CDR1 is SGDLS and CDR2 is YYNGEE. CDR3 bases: TGTGCCAGCAGCGTAGGAATAATCAATGAGCAGTTCTTC. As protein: CASSVGIINEQFF.

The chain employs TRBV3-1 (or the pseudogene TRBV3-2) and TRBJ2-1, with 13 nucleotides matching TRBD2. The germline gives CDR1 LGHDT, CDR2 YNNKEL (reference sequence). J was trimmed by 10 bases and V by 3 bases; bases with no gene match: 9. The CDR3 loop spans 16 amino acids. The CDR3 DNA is TGTGCCAGCAGCCATGATACTAGCGGGGGGGATAGGGAGCAGTTCTTC. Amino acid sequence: CASSHDTSGGDREQFF.

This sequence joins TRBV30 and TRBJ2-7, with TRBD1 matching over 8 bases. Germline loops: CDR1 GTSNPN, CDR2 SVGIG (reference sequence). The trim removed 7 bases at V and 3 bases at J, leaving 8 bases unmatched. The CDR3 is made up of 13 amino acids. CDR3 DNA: TGTGCCTTGAAGACAGGGGCCTACTACGAGCAGTACTTC. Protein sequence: CALKTGAYYEQYF.

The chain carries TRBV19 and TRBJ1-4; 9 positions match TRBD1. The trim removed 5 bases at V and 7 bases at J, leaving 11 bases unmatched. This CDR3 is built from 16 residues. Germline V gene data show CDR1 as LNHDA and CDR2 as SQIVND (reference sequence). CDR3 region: CASSQNSGTGSEKLFF. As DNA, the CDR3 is TGTGCCAGTAGTCAAAACTCCGGGACAGGGAGTGAAAAACTGTTTTTT.